These T cell receptor beta chains were read from a single sample in a study of blood T cell repertoires in COVID-19. The method was immunoSEQ multiplex PCR; TCRdb's version includes in-frame clones alone and lacks a portion of them. Here the sample spans tens of thousands of clones, around nine tenths being singletons. Sequenced input: peripheral blood. Receptors were obtained from a woman aged 80 or older with acute or convalescent COVID-19. The CDR3 runs from the conserved cysteine through the conserved F or W. Fields, in order: V gene, D gene, clone size, J gene, CDR3 protein, CDR3 DNA. D genes are given only for firm matches. Not all rows give a size; the values are once, few, many and, for expanded clones, a class.

v_call: TRBV18; d_call: NA; clone_size: once; j_call: TRBJ2-5; cdr3_aa: CASSPLRLETQYF; cdr3_nt: TGTGCCAGCTCACCACTGAGGTTGGAGACCCAGTACTTC
v_call: TRBV9; d_call: TRBD2; clone_size: NA; j_call: TRBJ2-2; cdr3_aa: CASSRGGGNTGELFF; cdr3_nt: TGTGCCAGCAGCCGCGGGGGAGGGAACACCGGGGAGCTGTTTTTT
v_call: TRBV5-1; d_call: TRBD1; clone_size: NA; j_call: TRBJ1-6; cdr3_aa: CASSPDRVPLHF; cdr3_nt: TGCGCCAGCAGCCCGGACAGGGTACCCCTCCACTTT
v_call: TRBV5-1; d_call: NA; clone_size: NA; j_call: TRBJ2-7; cdr3_aa: CASSLWGELQAYEQYF; cdr3_nt: TGCGCCAGCAGCTTGTGGGGCGAACTACAGGCCTACGAGCAGTACTTC
v_call: TRBV6-5; d_call: NA; clone_size: NA; j_call: TRBJ1-1; cdr3_aa: CASRANTEAFF; cdr3_nt: TGTGCCAGCCGAGCGAACACTGAAGCTTTCTTT
v_call: TRBV4-1; d_call: NA; clone_size: few; j_call: TRBJ2-3; cdr3_aa: CASSQDHPGVVTQYF; cdr3_nt: TGCGCCAGCAGCCAAGATCACCCAGGGGTGGTTACGCAGTATTTT
v_call: TRBV5-1; d_call: TRBD1; clone_size: few; j_call: TRBJ2-5; cdr3_aa: CASSLVEGARETQYF; cdr3_nt: TGCGCCAGCAGCTTGGTAGAGGGGGCGCGGGAGACCCAGTACTTC
v_call: TRBV14; d_call: TRBD1; clone_size: NA; j_call: TRBJ2-1; cdr3_aa: CASSQEASWGQGNEQFF; cdr3_nt: TGTGCCAGCAGCCAAGAAGCCTCATGGGGACAGGGGAATGAGCAGTTCTTC
v_call: TRBV27; d_call: TRBD1; clone_size: NA; j_call: TRBJ1-2; cdr3_aa: CASRPAGTEAYGYTF; cdr3_nt: TGTGCCAGCAGGCCTGCCGGGACAGAAGCCTATGGCTACACCTTC
v_call: TRBV5-4; d_call: TRBD1; clone_size: once; j_call: TRBJ1-2; cdr3_aa: CASSQGDRGRDYGYTF; cdr3_nt: TGTGCCAGCAGCCAGGGAGACAGGGGGCGAGACTATGGCTACACCTTC
v_call: TRBV28; d_call: NA; clone_size: NA; j_call: TRBJ2-2; cdr3_aa: CASSLLGQTGTGELFF; cdr3_nt: TGTGCCAGCAGTTTACTCGGACAGACTGGCACCGGGGAGCTGTTTTTT
v_call: TRBV10-3; d_call: NA; clone_size: NA; j_call: TRBJ1-1; cdr3_aa: CAISATGYTEAFF; cdr3_nt: TGTGCCATCAGTGCCACAGGGTACACTGAAGCTTTCTTT
v_call: TRBV19; d_call: TRBD1; clone_size: NA; j_call: TRBJ1-1; cdr3_aa: CASSQPSSRTGNTEAFF; cdr3_nt: TGTGCCAGTAGTCAGCCCTCCTCTCGGACAGGGAACACTGAAGCTTTCTTT
v_call: TRBV9; d_call: NA; clone_size: NA; j_call: TRBJ2-1; cdr3_aa: CASSVFAGNEQFF; cdr3_nt: TGTGCCAGCAGCGTATTTGCCGGCAATGAGCAGTTCTTC
v_call: TRBV2; d_call: TRBD1; clone_size: NA; j_call: TRBJ2-2; cdr3_aa: CASRTGGAGTGELFF; cdr3_nt: TGTGCCAGCAGGACAGGGGGCGCTGGCACCGGGGAGCTGTTTTTT
v_call: TRBV5-4; d_call: NA; clone_size: NA; j_call: TRBJ2-5; cdr3_aa: CASSWGLGETQYF; cdr3_nt: TGTGCCAGCAGCTGGGGCCTAGGGGAGACCCAGTACTTC
v_call: TRBV6-5; d_call: TRBD1; clone_size: NA; j_call: TRBJ1-6; cdr3_aa: CASSRDRDNSPLHF; cdr3_nt: TGTGCCAGCAGCCGGGACAGGGACAATTCACCCCTCCACTTT
v_call: TRBV10-1; d_call: NA; clone_size: NA; j_call: TRBJ2-7; cdr3_aa: CASSEAIHWAIYEQYF; cdr3_nt: TGCGCCAGCAGTGAGGCGATCCATTGGGCCATCTACGAGCAGTACTTC
v_call: TRBV6-4; d_call: NA; clone_size: NA; j_call: TRBJ1-5; cdr3_aa: CASSPGAGIRPQHF; cdr3_nt: TGTGCCAGCAGCCCTGGGGCGGGAATCAGGCCCCAGCATTTT
v_call: TRBV7-8; d_call: NA; clone_size: once; j_call: TRBJ1-6; cdr3_aa: CASSLFAGGNSPLHF; cdr3_nt: TGTGCCAGCAGCTTATTTGCGGGGGGTAATTCACCCCTCCACTTT
v_call: TRBV7-3; d_call: NA; clone_size: NA; j_call: TRBJ1-1; cdr3_aa: CASSSTGYTEAFF; cdr3_nt: TGTGCCAGCAGCTCCACAGGGTATACTGAAGCTTTCTTT
v_call: TRBV30; d_call: TRBD1; clone_size: NA; j_call: TRBJ1-2; cdr3_aa: CAGRDRGNYGYTF; cdr3_nt: TGTGCCGGTAGGGACAGGGGGAACTATGGCTACACCTTC
v_call: TRBV5-1; d_call: TRBD1; clone_size: few; j_call: TRBJ1-3; cdr3_aa: CASSITGGAGGNTIYF; cdr3_nt: TGCGCCAGCAGCATAACAGGGGGCGCAGGAGGAAACACCATATATTTT
v_call: TRBV18; d_call: NA; clone_size: NA; j_call: TRBJ2-3; cdr3_aa: CASSPLPGADTQYF; cdr3_nt: TGTGCCAGCTCACCACTCCCCGGTGCAGATACGCAGTATTTT
v_call: TRBV21-1; d_call: NA; clone_size: NA; j_call: TRBJ2-7; cdr3_aa: CASSKGAGQPFEQYF; cdr3_nt: TGTGCCAGCAGCAAAGGGGCGGGACAGCCCTTTGAGCAGTACTTC
v_call: TRBV7-2; d_call: TRBD2; clone_size: once; j_call: TRBJ2-7; cdr3_aa: CASSPKRGSSYEQYF; cdr3_nt: TGTGCCAGCAGCCCCAAGCGGGGTAGCTCCTACGAGCAGTACTTC
v_call: TRBV5-1; d_call: NA; clone_size: NA; j_call: TRBJ2-7; cdr3_aa: CASSLGAIQEQYF; cdr3_nt: TGCGCCAGCAGCTTGGGGGCCATTCAAGAGCAGTACTTC
v_call: TRBV7-3; d_call: NA; clone_size: NA; j_call: TRBJ1-6; cdr3_aa: CASSLQGTNNSPLHF; cdr3_nt: TGTGCCAGCAGCCTACAGGGTACGAATAATTCACCCCTCCACTTT
v_call: TRBV5-4; d_call: NA; clone_size: NA; j_call: TRBJ2-2; cdr3_aa: CASNLAGNTGELFF; cdr3_nt: TGTGCCAGCAACCTGGCTGGGAACACCGGGGAGCTGTTTTTT
v_call: TRBV24-1; d_call: TRBD2; clone_size: once; j_call: TRBJ2-5; cdr3_aa: CATSDRASGRGTQYF; cdr3_nt: TGTGCCACCAGTGATAGGGCTAGCGGGCGGGGGACCCAGTACTTC